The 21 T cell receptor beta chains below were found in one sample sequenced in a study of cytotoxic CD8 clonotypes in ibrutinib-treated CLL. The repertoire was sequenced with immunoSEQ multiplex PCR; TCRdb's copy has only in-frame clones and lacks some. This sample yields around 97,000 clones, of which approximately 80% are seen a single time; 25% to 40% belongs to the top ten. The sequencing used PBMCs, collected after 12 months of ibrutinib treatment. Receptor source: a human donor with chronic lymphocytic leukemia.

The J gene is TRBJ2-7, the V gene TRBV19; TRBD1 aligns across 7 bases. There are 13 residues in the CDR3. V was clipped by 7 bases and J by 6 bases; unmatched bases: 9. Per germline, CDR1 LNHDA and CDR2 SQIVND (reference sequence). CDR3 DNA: TGTGCCAGTACACAGGGGTCGGCTCGCGAGCAGTACTTC. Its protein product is CASTQGSAREQYF.

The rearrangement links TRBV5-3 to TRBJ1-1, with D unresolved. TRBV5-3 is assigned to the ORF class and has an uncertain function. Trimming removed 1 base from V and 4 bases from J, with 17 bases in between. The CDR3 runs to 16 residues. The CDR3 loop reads CARSLYGEGSSTEAFF. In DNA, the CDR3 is TGTGCCAGAAGCTTGTATGGGGAGGGCTCCAGCACTGAAGCTTTCTTT.

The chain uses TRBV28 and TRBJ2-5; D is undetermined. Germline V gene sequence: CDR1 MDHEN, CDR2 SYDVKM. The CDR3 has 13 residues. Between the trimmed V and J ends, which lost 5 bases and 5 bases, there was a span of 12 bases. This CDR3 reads CASSMPTTETQYF. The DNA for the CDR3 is TGTGCCAGCAGTATGCCTACGACGGAGACCCAGTACTTC.

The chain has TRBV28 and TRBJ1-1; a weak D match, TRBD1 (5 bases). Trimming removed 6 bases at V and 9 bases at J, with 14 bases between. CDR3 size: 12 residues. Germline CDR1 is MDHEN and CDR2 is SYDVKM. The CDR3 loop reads CASRLPGRQAFF. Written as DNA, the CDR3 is TGTGCCAGCAGGTTACCGGGACGGCAAGCTTTCTTT.

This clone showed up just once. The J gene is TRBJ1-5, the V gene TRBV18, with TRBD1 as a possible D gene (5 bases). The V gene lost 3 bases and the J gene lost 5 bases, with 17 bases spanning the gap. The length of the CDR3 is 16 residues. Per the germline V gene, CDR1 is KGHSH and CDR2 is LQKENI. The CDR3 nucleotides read TGTGCCAGCTCACCCGGGGCAGGCCCCAGGGATCAGCCCCAGCATTTT. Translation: CASSPGAGPRDQPQHF.

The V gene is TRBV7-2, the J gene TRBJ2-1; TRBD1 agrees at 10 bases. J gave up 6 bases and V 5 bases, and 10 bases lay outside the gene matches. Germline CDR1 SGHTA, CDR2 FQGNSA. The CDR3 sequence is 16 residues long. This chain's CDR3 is CASSTYTGTGVNEQFF. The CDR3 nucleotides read TGTGCCAGCAGCACTTATACCGGGACAGGGGTCAATGAGCAGTTCTTC.

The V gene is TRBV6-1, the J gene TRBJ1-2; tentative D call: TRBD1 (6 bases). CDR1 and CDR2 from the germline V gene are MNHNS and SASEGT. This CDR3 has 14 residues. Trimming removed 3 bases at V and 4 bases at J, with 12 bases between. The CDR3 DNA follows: TGTGCCAGCAGTGATTCGGGGGGCGGCTATGGCTACACCTTC. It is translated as CASSDSGGGYGYTF.

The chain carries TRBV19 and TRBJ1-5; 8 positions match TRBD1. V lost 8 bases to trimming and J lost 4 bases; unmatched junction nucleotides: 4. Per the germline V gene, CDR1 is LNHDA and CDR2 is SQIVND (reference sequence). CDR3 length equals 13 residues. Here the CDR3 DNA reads TGTGCCAGTTCGACAGGGGAGAATCAGCCCCAGCATTTT. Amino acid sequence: CASSTGENQPQHF.

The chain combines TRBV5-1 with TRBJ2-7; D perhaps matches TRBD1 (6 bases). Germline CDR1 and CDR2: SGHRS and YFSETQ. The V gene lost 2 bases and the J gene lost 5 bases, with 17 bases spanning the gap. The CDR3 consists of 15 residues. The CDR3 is CASSFTSGALDEQYF. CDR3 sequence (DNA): TGCGCCAGCAGCTTTACCTCAGGGGCACTGGACGAGCAGTACTTC.

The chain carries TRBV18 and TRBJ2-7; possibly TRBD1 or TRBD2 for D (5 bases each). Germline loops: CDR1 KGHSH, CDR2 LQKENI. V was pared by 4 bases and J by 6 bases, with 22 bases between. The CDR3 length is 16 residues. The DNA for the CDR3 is TGTGCCAGCTCACTACCAGTGAACCTTCGGGGCGGCGAGCAGTACTTC. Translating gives CASSLPVNLRGGEQYF.

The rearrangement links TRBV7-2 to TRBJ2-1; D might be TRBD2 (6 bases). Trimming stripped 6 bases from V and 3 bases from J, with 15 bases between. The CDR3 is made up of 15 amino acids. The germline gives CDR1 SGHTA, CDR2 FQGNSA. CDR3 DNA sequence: TGTGCCAGCAGTTCCCCTCCGGGAGACTACAATGAGCAGTTCTTC. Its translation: CASSSPPGDYNEQFF. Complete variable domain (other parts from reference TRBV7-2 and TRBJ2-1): GAGVSQSPSNKVTEKGKDVELRCDPISGHTALYWYRQSLGQGLEFLIYFQGNSAPDKSGLPSDRFSAERTGGSVSTLTIQRTQQEDSAVYLCASSSPPGDYNEQFFGPGTRLTVL.

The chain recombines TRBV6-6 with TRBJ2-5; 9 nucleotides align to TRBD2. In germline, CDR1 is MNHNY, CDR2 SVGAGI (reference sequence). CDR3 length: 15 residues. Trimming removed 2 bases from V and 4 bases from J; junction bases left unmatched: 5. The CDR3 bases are TGTGCCAGCAGTTACACGCGGGGGGGCGGAGAGACCCAGTACTTC. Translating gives CASSYTRGGGETQYF.

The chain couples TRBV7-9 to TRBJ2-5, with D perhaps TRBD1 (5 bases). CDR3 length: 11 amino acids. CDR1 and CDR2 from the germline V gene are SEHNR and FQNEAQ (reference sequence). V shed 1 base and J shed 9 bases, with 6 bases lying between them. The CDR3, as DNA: TGTGCCAGCAGCTTAGAACAGGCCCAGTACTTC. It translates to CASSLEQAQYF.

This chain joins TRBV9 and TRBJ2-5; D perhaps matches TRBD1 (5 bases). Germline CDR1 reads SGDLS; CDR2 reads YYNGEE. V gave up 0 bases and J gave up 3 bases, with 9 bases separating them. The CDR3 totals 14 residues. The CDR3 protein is CASSVGQREETQYF. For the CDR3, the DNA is TGTGCCAGCAGCGTAGGACAGAGAGAAGAGACCCAGTACTTC.

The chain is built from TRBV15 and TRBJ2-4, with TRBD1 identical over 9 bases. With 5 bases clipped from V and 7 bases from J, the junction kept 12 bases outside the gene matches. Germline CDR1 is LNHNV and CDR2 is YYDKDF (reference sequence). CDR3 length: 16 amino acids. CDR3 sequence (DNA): TGTGCCACCAGCGGTTCGCCTCCCGGACAGGGGAACATTCAGTACTTC. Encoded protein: CATSGSPPGQGNIQYF.

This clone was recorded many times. CDR3 bases: TGTGCCAGCAGTTACGGCGTCTCGAATACCCGGTTCTTC. Protein: CASSYGVSNTRFF. The V and J genes are TRBV6-5 and TRBJ2-1; D is unresolved. This CDR3 spans 13 amino acids. The germline V gene encodes CDR1 MNHEY and CDR2 SVGAGI. Trimming shortened V by 2 bases and J by 15 bases, and 17 bases separated the two germline ends.

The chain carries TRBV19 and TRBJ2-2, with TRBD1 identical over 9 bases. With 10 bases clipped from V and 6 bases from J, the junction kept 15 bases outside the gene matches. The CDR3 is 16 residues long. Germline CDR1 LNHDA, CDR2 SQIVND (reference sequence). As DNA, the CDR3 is TGTGCCACTTCACAGGGGGCGCGTTTAGTTGCCGGGGAGCTGTTTTTT. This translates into CATSQGARLVAGELFF.

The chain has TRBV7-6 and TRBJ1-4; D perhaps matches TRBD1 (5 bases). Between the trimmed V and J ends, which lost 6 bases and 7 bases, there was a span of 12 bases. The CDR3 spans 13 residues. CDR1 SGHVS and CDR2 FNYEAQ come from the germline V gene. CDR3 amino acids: CASSKGQGEKLFF. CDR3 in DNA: TGTGCCAGCAGTAAGGGGCAGGGTGAAAAACTGTTTTTT.

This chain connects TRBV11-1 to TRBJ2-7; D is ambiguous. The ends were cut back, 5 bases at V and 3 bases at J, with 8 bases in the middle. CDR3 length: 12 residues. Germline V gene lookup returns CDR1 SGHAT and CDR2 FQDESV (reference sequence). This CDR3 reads CASSLRDYEQYF. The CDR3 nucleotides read TGTGCCAGCAGCCTTAGGGACTACGAGCAGTACTTC.

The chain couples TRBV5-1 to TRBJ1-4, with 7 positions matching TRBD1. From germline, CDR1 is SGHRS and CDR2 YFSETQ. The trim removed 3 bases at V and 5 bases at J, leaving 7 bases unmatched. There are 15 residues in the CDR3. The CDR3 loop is CASSWGRGQNEKLFF. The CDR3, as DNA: TGCGCCAGCAGCTGGGGGAGGGGGCAGAATGAAAAACTGTTTTTT.

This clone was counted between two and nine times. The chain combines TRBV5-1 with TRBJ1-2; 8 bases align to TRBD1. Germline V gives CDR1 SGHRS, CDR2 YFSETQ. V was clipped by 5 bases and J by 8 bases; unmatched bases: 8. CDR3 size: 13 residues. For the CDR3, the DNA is TGCGCCAGCAGTCCGGACAGGGACCAGGGCTACACCTTC. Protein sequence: CASSPDRDQGYTF.